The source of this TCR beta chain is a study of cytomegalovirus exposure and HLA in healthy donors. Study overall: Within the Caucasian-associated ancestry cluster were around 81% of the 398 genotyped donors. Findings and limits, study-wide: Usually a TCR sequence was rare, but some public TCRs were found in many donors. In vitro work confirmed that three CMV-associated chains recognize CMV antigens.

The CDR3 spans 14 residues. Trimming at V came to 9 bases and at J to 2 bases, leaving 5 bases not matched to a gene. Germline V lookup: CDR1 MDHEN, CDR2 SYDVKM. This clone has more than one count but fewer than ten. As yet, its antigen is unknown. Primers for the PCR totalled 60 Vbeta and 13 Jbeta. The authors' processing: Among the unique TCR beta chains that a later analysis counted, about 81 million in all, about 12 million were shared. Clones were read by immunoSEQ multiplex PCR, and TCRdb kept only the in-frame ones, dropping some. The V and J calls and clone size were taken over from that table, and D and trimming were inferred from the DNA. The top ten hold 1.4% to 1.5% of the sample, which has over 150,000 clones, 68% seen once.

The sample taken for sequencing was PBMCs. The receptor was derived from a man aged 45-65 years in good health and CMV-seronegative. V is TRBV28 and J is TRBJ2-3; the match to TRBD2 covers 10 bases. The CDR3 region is CASSLAGDTDTQYF. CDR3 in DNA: TGTGCCAGTTCTCTAGCGGGGGACACAGATACGCAGTATTTT.